This entry lists 14 T cell receptor beta chains sequenced from one sample in a study of T cells in Graves' hyperthyroidism and ophthalmopathy. Amplification of TCR beta CDR3 regions used RNA as the template. HTBI primers drove first-round RT-PCR of the TCR CDR3. TCRdb recomputed calls from the multiplex PCR reads with MiXCR, one row per CDR3 protein. The sample has 700,000 to 850,000 distinct CDR3 sequences, over 35% seen once. The sequenced sample was blood. Source of these receptors: a middle-aged woman with Graves' hyperthyroidism.

This chain connects TRBV15 to TRBJ1-2; D is perhaps TRBD1 (5 bases). The CDR3 length is 14 residues. V was cut by 0 bases and J by 8 bases, with 13 bases left in between. The V gene's germline CDR1 is LNHNV and CDR2 YYDKDF (reference sequence). The CDR3 reads CATSRDPAGDGYTF. CDR3 DNA: TGTGCCACCAGCAGAGATCCGGCGGGGGACGGCTACACCTTC.

This clonotype was seen a handful of times. Here the CDR3 reads CASSLREYSNQPQHF. The DNA of the CDR3 is TGTGCCAGCAGTCTCAGGGAATATAGCAATCAGCCCCAGCATTTT. The chain couples TRBV6-2 or TRBV6-3 to TRBJ1-5, with D tentatively TRBD1 (5 bases). Germline loops: CDR1 MNHEY, CDR2 SVGEGT. This CDR3 contains 15 residues. V was clipped by 5 bases and J by 0 bases, with 11 bases between them.

This clonotype was observed once. The chain uses TRBV7-3 and TRBJ2-7; possibly TRBD2 for D (6 bases). The germline CDR1 and CDR2 sequences are SGHTA and FQGTGA. This CDR3 spans 15 amino acids. Trimming pared 8 bases from V and 3 bases from J, leaving 20 bases between. The CDR3 spells CASSPRDSKIYEQYF. For the CDR3, the DNA is TGTGCCAGCTCGCCCCGGGACTCGAAGATCTACGAGCAGTACTTC.

The chain combines TRBV24-1 with TRBJ1-5; unclear D gene. V lost 3 bases and J 4 bases, leaving 9 bases between the germline ends. The CDR3 runs to 14 residues. The V gene's germline CDR1 is KGHDR and CDR2 SFDVKD. The CDR3 sequence: CATSDPPSNQPQHF. CDR3 coding DNA: TGTGCCACCAGTGATCCCCCTTCGAATCAGCCCCAGCATTTT.

This clonotype occurred many times. The chain recombines TRBV4-3 with TRBJ2-7; 9 nucleotides align to TRBD1. After removal of 5 bases from V and 2 bases from J, the junction contained 4 bases not matched to a gene. Germline assignment: CDR1 LGHNA and CDR2 YSLEER. This CDR3 has 14 amino acids. CDR3 residues: CASSRGTGPYEQYF. CDR3 DNA sequence: TGCGCCAGCAGCAGGGGGACAGGGCCCTACGAGCAGTACTTC.

The V call is TRBV11-1, the J call TRBJ2-5; D possibly corresponds to TRBD1 (6 bases). Germline lookup yields CDR1 SGHAT and CDR2 FQDESV (reference sequence). Between the trimmed V and J ends, which lost 5 bases and 3 bases, there was a span of 13 bases. The CDR3 runs to 14 residues. DNA for the CDR3: TGTGCCAGCAGCACCCAGGGGACGGAAGAGACCCAGTACTTC. Its translation is CASSTQGTEETQYF.

This clonotype was counted only a few times. The chain is built from TRBV9 and TRBJ1-1; no definite D call. The germline V gene encodes CDR1 SGDLS and CDR2 YYNGEE. The CDR3 loop spans 15 amino acids. Trimming took 0 bases from V and 0 from J, leaving 9 bases between them. CDR3 loop: CASSVGGGMNTEAFF. For the CDR3, the DNA is TGTGCCAGCAGCGTAGGAGGAGGGATGAACACTGAAGCTTTCTTT. The variable domain in full, completed from reference TRBV9 and TRBJ1-1, reads DSGVTQTPKHLITATGQRVTLRCSPRSGDLSVYWYQQSLDQGLQFLIQYYNGEERAKGNILERFSAQQFPDLHSELNLSSLELGDSALYFCASSVGGGMNTEAFFGQGTRLTVV.

The chain joins TRBV29-1 to TRBJ1-4, with a possible D match to TRBD1 (6 bases). Trimming removed 7 bases at V and 5 bases at J, with 8 bases between. The CDR3 runs to 11 residues. The germline V gene encodes CDR1 SQVTM and CDR2 ANQGSEA. The CDR3 DNA sequence: TGCAGCGGGGGGCAGAATGAAAAACTGTTTTTT. Translated: CSGGQNEKLFF.

This clonotype appeared a few times. The chain is built from TRBV7-2 and TRBJ2-2; either TRBD1 or TRBD2 may supply D (5 bases each). Germline CDR1 reads SGHTA; CDR2 reads FQGNSA. The V gene lost 8 bases and the J gene lost 5 bases, with 12 bases spanning the gap. This CDR3 is 13 amino acids long. CDR3 in amino acids: CASEPGRTGELFF. The CDR3 nucleotides are TGTGCCAGCGAACCGGGGCGAACCGGGGAGCTGTTTTTT.

The chain employs TRBV11-2 and TRBJ1-2, with TRBD1 as a possible D gene (5 bases). Trimming left V 5 bases short and J 3 bases short, with 19 bases between. The CDR3 has 16 residues. The germline CDR1 and CDR2 sequences are SGHAT and FQNNGV. The CDR3 region is CASSGMSWGEDYGYTF. CDR3 nucleotides: TGTGCCAGCAGCGGGATGTCCTGGGGGGAGGACTATGGCTACACCTTC.

The sample holds a few counts of this clonotype. The chain couples TRBV4-1 to TRBJ1-5; 7 bases line up with TRBD1. This CDR3 comprises 15 residues. The trim removed 1 base at V and 7 bases at J, leaving 7 bases unmatched. In germline, CDR1 is MGHRA, CDR2 YSYEKL. The CDR3 sequence: CASSQGQGGRQPQHF. The CDR3 nucleotides are TGCGCCAGCAGCCAAGGGCAGGGGGGAAGACAGCCCCAGCATTTT.

The chain recombines TRBV2 with TRBJ2-7; 12 positions match TRBD1. The V segment lost 8 bases and the J segment 2 bases; nucleotides outside the gene matches: 10. CDR3 length: 16 residues. CDR1 and CDR2 (germline): SNHLY, FYNNEI. The CDR3 loop reads CASEKGQGAGAYEQYF. DNA for the CDR3: TGTGCCAGCGAAAAGGGACAGGGGGCAGGGGCCTACGAGCAGTACTTC.

Here the CDR3 reads CASSTTGPYSNQPQHF. The CDR3 region has the DNA TGCGCCAGCAGCACCACAGGGCCTTATAGCAATCAGCCCCAGCATTTT. This rearrangement joins TRBV5-1 to TRBJ1-5, with TRBD1 as a possible D gene (6 bases). The V end lost 4 bases, the J end lost 0 bases, and 14 bases lay between the germline ends. This CDR3 has 16 residues. Germline assignment: CDR1 SGHRS and CDR2 YFSETQ.

This clonotype was counted at least ten times. In DNA, the CDR3 is TGTGCCAGCAGCTTAGCGGGTGACACCGCAACTAATGAAAAACTGTTTTTT. Translation gives CASSLAGDTATNEKLFF. This rearrangement joins TRBV7-8 to TRBJ1-4; D is uncertain. The V end lost 0 bases, the J end lost 0 bases, and 11 bases lay between the germline ends. Germline V CDR1 and CDR2: SGHVS, FQNEAQ. The CDR3 totals 17 residues. Looking up the rest from reference TRBV7-8 and TRBJ1-4 gives the full variable domain: GAGVSQSPRYKVAKRGQDVALRCDPISGHVSLFWYQQALGQGPEFLTYFQNEAQLDKSGLPSDRFFAERPEGSVSTLKIQRTQQEDSAVYLCASSLAGDTATNEKLFFGSGTQLSVL.